The entry below describes one T cell receptor beta chain. The CDR3 consists of 13 residues. Germline lookup yields CDR1 MNHEY and CDR2 SMNVEV (reference sequence). V was clipped by 0 bases and J by 7 bases, with 7 bases between them. Samples came from patients with localized non-small cell lung adenocarcinoma. These data are taken from a study of CD4 and CD8 cells across lung adenocarcinoma regions. One entry per CDR3 protein results from TCRdb running MiXCR on the PCR reads. This sample has nearly 9,500 distinct CDR3 sequences, with around half found just once. The chain recombines TRBV27 with TRBJ2-1; D remains unclear. Sequenced: CD8+ T cells from the margin of a lung tumor. The source of this sequence is a female donor with lung adenocarcinoma. The CD4 and CD8 labels of this study may be unreliable. CDR3: CASSLSLRNEQFF. DNA for the CDR3: TGTGCCAGCAGTTTATCGTTAAGAAATGAGCAGTTCTTC.